Listed below are T cell receptor beta chains from one sample, sequenced in a study of cytomegalovirus exposure and HLA in healthy donors. Assay: immunoSEQ multiplex PCR; the TCRdb copy retains only in-frame clones and omits some. The sample includes 130,000 or so clones, 75% of them seen just once. Sequencing was carried out using PBMCs. The receptor set was obtained from a man aged 35 to 55 in good health and CMV-seronegative. Both conserved end residues are part of each CDR3.

j_call v_call cdr3_length cdr3_aa
TRBJ1-6 TRBV9 17 CASSARGTADYNSPLHF
TRBJ2-1 TRBV19 15 CASSRGLSSYNEQFF
TRBJ2-4 TRBV7-3 13 CASSGQGEDIQYF
TRBJ1-1 TRBV21-1 15 CASTHRQVMNTEAFF
TRBJ2-7 TRBV29-1 14 CSVDGQGAPHEQYF
TRBJ1-1 TRBV4-3 15 CASSPRQGKVTEAFF
TRBJ2-3 TRBV7-3 14 CASSYARGTDTQYF
TRBJ1-5 TRBV5-1 15 CASSWGDLGNQPQHF
TRBJ1-4 TRBV18 16 CASSQKILQGNEKLFF
TRBJ1-1 TRBV11-2 13 CASSYRGDTEAFF
TRBJ1-1 TRBV2 13 CASSQQGNTEAFF
TRBJ2-1 TRBV5-6 12 CASSLLLFEQFF
TRBJ2-2 TRBV18 17 CASSRGRQGSDTGELFF
TRBJ2-2 TRBV5-1 15 CASSPTPRGVGELFF
TRBJ1-2 TRBV5-4 15 CASSLDVAGGGGYTF
TRBJ1-6 TRBV27 17 CASSGNIQTGRNSPLHF
TRBJ2-1 TRBV9 19 CASSPRGAGEPPSYNEQFF
TRBJ1-4 TRBV19 16 CASRSYRGTTNEKLFF
TRBJ1-1 TRBV7-9 15 CASSPQLTGNTEAFF
TRBJ2-1 TRBV6-4 15 CASSESGGALDEQFF
TRBJ1-4 TRBV9 15 CASSAHSTPDEKLFF
TRBJ1-2 TRBV7-9 13 CASSFGAGEGYTF
TRBJ1-5 TRBV2 13 CASARGSNQPQHF
TRBJ2-3 TRBV6-5 15 CASSYPPSLGGTQYF
TRBJ1-3 TRBV5-1 14 CASTDGGVGNTIYF
TRBJ2-7 TRBV2 15 CASRYRRTEVYEQYF
TRBJ2-7 TRBV29-1 13 CSVAGQGAYEQYF
TRBJ2-1 TRBV27 17 CASTPGGGEGSYNEQFF
TRBJ1-2 TRBV20-1 11 CSADGGDGYTF
TRBJ2-1 TRBV4-2 18 CASSQDHGSGRSYNEQFF
TRBJ1-2 TRBV5-1 16 CASSLAVSGGNYGYTF
TRBJ2-3 TRBV5-1 17 CASSFGTSGGATDTQYF
TRBJ1-1 TRBV7-2 14 CASSLDGRVTEAFF
TRBJ2-7 TRBV19 18 CASSIASGQGPLSYEQYF
TRBJ1-1 TRBV5-1 15 CASSVERVMNTEAFF
TRBJ2-1 TRBV4-3 14 CASSQDRFGTVKIF
NA TRBV6-6 14 CASSYSGTSYEQYF
TRBJ1-2 TRBV7-2 15 CASSSRNQGDYGSTF
TRBJ2-7 TRBV4-1 15 CASSQTTGISYEQYF
TRBJ2-1 TRBV10-3 14 CAISTSGPYNEQFF
TRBJ2-7 TRBV9 15 CASSVGTGGAYEQYF
TRBJ2-1 TRBV19 17 CASSASRWGGLVREQFF
TRBJ1-2 TRBV28 14 CASSTGPPNYGYTF
TRBJ1-2 TRBV5-1 16 CASSWESGKEDYGYTF
TRBJ2-7 TRBV5-1 14 CASSLKTGAGEQYF
TRBJ2-7 TRBV29-1 14 CSVIMGLATCEQYF